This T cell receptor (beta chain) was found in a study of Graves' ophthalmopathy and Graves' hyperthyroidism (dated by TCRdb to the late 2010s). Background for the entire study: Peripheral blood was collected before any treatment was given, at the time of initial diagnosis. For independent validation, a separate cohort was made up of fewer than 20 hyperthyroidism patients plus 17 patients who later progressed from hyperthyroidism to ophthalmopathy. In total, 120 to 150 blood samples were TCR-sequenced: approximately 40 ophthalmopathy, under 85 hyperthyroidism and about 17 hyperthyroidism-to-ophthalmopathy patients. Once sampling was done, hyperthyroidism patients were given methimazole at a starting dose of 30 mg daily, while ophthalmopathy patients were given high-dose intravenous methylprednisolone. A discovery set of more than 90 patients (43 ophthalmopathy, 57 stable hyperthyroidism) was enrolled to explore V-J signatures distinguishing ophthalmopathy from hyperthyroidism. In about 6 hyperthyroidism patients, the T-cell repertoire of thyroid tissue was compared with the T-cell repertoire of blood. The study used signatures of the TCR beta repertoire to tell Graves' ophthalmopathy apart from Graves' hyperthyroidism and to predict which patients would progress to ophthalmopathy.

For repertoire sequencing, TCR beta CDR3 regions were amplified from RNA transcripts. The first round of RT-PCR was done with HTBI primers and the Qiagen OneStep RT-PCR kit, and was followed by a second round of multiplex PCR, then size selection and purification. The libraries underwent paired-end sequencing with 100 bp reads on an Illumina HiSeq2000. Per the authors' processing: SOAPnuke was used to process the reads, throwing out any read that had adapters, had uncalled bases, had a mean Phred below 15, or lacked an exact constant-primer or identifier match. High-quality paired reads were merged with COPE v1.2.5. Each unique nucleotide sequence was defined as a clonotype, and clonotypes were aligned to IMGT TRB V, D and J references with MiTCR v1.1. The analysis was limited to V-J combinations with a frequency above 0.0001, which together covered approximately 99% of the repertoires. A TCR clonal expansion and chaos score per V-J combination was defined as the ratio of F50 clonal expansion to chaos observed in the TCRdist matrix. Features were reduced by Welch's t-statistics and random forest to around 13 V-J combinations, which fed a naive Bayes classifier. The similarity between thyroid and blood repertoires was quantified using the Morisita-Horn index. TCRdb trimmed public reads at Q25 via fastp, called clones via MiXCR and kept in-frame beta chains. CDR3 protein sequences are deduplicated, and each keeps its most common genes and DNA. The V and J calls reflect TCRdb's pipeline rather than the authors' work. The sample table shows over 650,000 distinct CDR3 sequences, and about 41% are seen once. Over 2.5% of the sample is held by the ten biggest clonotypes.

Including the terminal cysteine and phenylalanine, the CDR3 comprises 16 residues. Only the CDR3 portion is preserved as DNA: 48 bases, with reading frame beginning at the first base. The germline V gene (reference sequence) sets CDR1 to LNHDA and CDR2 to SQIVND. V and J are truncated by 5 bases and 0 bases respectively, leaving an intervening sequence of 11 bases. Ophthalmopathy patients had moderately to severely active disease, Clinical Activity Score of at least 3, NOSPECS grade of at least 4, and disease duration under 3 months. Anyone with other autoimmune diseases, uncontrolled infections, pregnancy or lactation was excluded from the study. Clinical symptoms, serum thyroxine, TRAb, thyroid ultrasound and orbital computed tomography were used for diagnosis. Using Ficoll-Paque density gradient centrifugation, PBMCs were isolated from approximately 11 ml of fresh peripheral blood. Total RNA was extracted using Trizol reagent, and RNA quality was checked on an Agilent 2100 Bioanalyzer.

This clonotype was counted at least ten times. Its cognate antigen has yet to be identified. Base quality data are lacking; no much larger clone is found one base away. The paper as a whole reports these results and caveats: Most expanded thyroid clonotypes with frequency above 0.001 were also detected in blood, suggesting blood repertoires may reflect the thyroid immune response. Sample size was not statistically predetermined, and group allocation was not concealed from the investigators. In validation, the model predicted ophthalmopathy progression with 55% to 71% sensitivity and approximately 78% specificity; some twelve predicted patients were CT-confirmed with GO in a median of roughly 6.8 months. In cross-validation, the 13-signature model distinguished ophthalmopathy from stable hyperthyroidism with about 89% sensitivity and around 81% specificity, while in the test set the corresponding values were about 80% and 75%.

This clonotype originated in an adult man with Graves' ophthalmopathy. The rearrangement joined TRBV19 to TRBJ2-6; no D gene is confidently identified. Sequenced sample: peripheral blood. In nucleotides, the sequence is TGTGCCAGTAGTGTTCCGTATTCCTCTGGGGCCAACGTCCTGACTTTC. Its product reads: CASSVPYSSGANVLTF.